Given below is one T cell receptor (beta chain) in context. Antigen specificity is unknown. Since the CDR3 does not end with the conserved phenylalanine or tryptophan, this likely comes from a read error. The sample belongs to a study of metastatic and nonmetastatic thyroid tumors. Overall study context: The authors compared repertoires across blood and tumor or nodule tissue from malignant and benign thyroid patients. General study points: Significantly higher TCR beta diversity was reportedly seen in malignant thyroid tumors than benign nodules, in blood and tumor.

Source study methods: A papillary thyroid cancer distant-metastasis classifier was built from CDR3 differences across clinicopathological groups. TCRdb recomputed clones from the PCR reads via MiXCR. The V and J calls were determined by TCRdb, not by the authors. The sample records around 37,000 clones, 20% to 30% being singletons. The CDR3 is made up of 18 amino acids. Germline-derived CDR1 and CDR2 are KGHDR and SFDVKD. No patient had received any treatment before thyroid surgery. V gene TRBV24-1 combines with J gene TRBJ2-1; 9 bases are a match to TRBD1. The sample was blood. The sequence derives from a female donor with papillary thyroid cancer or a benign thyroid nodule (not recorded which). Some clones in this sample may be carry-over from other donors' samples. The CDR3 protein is CATNDLSGTGSPHGEQFS. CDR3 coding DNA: TGTGCCACCAATGATTTGTCGGGGACAGGGTCCCCACACGGTGAGCAGTTCTCC.